This TCR beta chain was retrieved from a study of blood T cell repertoires in COVID-19. Turning to the study itself: Samples taken during acute and convalescent COVID-19 were collected in the United States, Italy and Spain. The cDNA or gDNA used as material had been derived from T cells, B-cell-depleted T cells, or PBMCs.

The CDR3 sequence is 15 residues long. Looked up from germline, CDR1 is SQVTM and CDR2 is ANQGSEA. V dropped 5 bases and J dropped 3; count of bases not matched to a gene: 8. In the source study's methods: Scientists estimated how many nucleated cells there were by amplifying reference gene primers. Produced via immunoSEQ multiplex PCR; TCRdb's table is partial and in-frame only. V and J calls plus clone size are reproduced from that table; the DNA served to infer D and trimming. The data contain about 38,000 clones, more than 75% of them singletons. V and J are TRBV29-1 and TRBJ2-3; 10 nucleotides align to TRBD2. The clonotype was recovered from a man aged 45-60 years with active or convalescent COVID-19. Sequencing was done on a sample of peripheral blood. The CDR3 DNA reads TGCAGCGTTCAAGGGACTAGCGAAGAAACAGATACGCAGTATTTT. It is translated as CSVQGTSEETDTQYF.